This T cell receptor (beta chain) was identified in a study of blood T cells in healthy people across ages. This CDR3 has 15 residues. V lost 2 bases and J lost 1, with 12 bases in between. The germline CDR1 and CDR2 sequences are MNHNY and SVGAGI (reference sequence). General observations from the study: In these data, TCR beta diversity tracked strongly with naive T cell percentage.

As concerns this clonotype: What it binds is unknown.

Combining a sample-barcoded 5' primer with a J-beta primer mix, a second PCR ran for 7 to 11 cycles. The authors tagged each cDNA molecule using a template-switch adaptor with 12 random nucleotides. TCRdb passed the 5' RACE reads through MiXCR, listing each CDR3 protein once. Counted here are 850,000 to 1,000,000 distinct CDR3 sequences, roughly half occurring once; the ten biggest clones make up about a fifth. The chain employs TRBV6-6 and TRBJ2-7; a weak D match, TRBD2 (5 bases). This clonotype was obtained from a woman in her sixties or seventies in good health. Sequencing input: blood. This chain's CDR3 is CASSYPTGNSYEQYF. As DNA, the CDR3 is TGTGCCAGCAGTTACCCAACGGGAAATTCCTACGAGCAGTACTTC.